The rows below give T cell receptor beta chains drawn from one sample of a study of blood T cell repertoires in COVID-19. Clones were read by immunoSEQ multiplex PCR, and TCRdb kept only the in-frame ones, dropping some. The table lists around 170,000 clones, approximately 80% of them singletons. Sequencing was done on a sample of PBMCs or T cells enriched from blood (not recorded which). These receptors all come from a man aged 50 to 59 who had recovered from COVID-19. CDR3s include the opening cysteine and the closing phenylalanine or tryptophan. The D gene is left open where the match is weak. Size tells how often a clone was seen (once, few, many) or the class of an expanded clone, and some rows leave it out.

NA,15,TRBV7-9,TRBJ2-7,NA,TGTGCCAGCAGCTCCGCCTGGGACTCCCCCTACGAGCAGTACTTC,CASSSAWDSPYEQYF
TRBD1,15,TRBV6-5,TRBJ1-2,NA,TGTGCCAGCAGTAGCCGGGAACAGGGGGTGAAGGGCTACACCTTC,CASSSREQGVKGYTF
TRBD1,18,TRBV5-5,TRBJ1-6,NA,TGTGCCAGCAGCTCGGAGACAGGGTTGAGCTCCTATAATTCACCCCTCCACTTT,CASSSETGLSSYNSPLHF
NA,14,TRBV5-4,TRBJ1-2,NA,TGTGCCAGCAGCTTGGACAGGGTGTTCTATGGCTACACCTTC,CASSLDRVFYGYTF
NA,12,TRBV29-1,TRBJ1-2,NA,TGCAGCGCAATCGGGACACAGTATGGCTACACCTTC,CSAIGTQYGYTF
NA,17,TRBV9,TRBJ1-6,NA,TGTGCCAGCAGCGTAGATCCGGGGGGGGCTGGTAATTCACCCCTCCACTTT,CASSVDPGGAGNSPLHF
NA,12,TRBV11-2,TRBJ2-4,NA,TGTGCCAGCAGCTTAGGCGGCCGCATTCAGTACTTC,CASSLGGRIQYF
NA,12,TRBV13,TRBJ2-5,NA,TGTGCCAGCAGCTTACAGTACGAGACCCAGTACTTC,CASSLQYETQYF
NA,12,TRBV11-2,TRBJ2-7,NA,TGTGCCAGCAGCTTAGAGCGCTACGAGCAGTACTTC,CASSLERYEQYF
TRBD1,16,TRBV7-2,TRBJ1-2,NA,TGTGCCAGCAGCTTAGGGGTGGACAGGGTTGACTATGGCTACACCTTC,CASSLGVDRVDYGYTF
TRBD1,17,TRBV2,TRBJ2-1,NA,TGTGCCAGCAGGGCCCTGAGGACAGGGTACTCCTACAATGAGCAGTTCTTC,CASRALRTGYSYNEQFF
NA,16,TRBV6-5,TRBJ2-7,once,TGTGCCAGCAGTTACTCGAAAAACAGGCCCCCCTACGAGCAGTACTTC,CASSYSKNRPPYEQYF
NA,15,TRBV10-3,TRBJ1-2,once,TGTGCCATCAGCGGGTTTGGACAGCGAAACTATGGCTACACCTTC,CAISGFGQRNYGYTF
NA,14,TRBV19,TRBJ1-6,NA,TGTGCCAGTAGTATTGCGGGGAGGCATTCACCCCTCCACTTT,CASSIAGRHSPLHF
TRBD1,13,TRBV3-1/TRBV3-2,TRBJ2-5,NA,TGTGCCAGCAGCGTTAGGGGGCAGGAGACCCAGTACTTC,CASSVRGQETQYF
TRBD1,18,TRBV7-6,TRBJ1-3,NA,TGTGCCAGCAGCTTCCAGACAGGGGGAACCAGCTCTGGAAACACCATATATTTT,CASSFQTGGTSSGNTIYF
TRBD2,15,TRBV20-1,TRBJ2-3,NA,TGCAGTGCTAGTAGAGCTGAGCGGGGGCTTGTTACGCAGTATTTT,CSASRAERGLVTQYF
NA,14,TRBV4-1,TRBJ1-2,NA,TGCGCCAGCAGCCACAACCATGGAGCGGGCGGCTACACCTTC,CASSHNHGAGGYTF
NA,17,TRBV28,TRBJ1-5,NA,TGTGCCAGCAGATCCGGGTGGAGGACGGTTGGCAATCAGCCCCAGCATTTT,CASRSGWRTVGNQPQHF
NA,15,TRBV14,TRBJ1-2,NA,TGTGCCAGCAGCCAGAGGGCAGGCTCTAACTATGGCTACACCTTC,CASSQRAGSNYGYTF
TRBD1,15,TRBV6-5,TRBJ1-1,NA,TGTGCCAGCAGTTACCGGGGACAGGGCCACACTGAAGCTTTCTTT,CASSYRGQGHTEAFF
NA,14,TRBV7-3,TRBJ1-1,NA,TGTGCCAGCAGCGCAAGCCAGGGGATCACTGAAGCTTTCTTT,CASSASQGITEAFF
TRBD1,16,TRBV24-1,TRBJ2-3,NA,TGTGCCACCAGTGATCTGGGGACAGGGACCGCAGATACGCAGTATTTT,CATSDLGTGTADTQYF
TRBD1,16,TRBV10-3,TRBJ1-2,few,TGTGCCATCAGCGGACAGGAGCGCACTCTGGGGTATGGCTACACCTTC,CAISGQERTLGYGYTF
NA,13,TRBV27,TRBJ1-6,NA,TGTGCCAGCACCTACCAACAGGGCTCACCCCTCCACTTT,CASTYQQGSPLHF
NA,12,TRBV7-9,TRBJ1-5,NA,TGTGCCAGCAGCCCTCTCGATCAGCCCCAGCATTTT,CASSPLDQPQHF
TRBD1,17,TRBV9,TRBJ1-2,NA,TGTGCCAGCAGCCGTACCCTTGGACAGGGTCACCTGTTAGGCTACACCTTC,CASSRTLGQGHLLGYTF
NA,14,TRBV7-9,TRBJ2-1,NA,TGTGCCAGCAGCCGCGTCTTGGGCTGGGATGAGCAGTTCTTC,CASSRVLGWDEQFF
TRBD1,15,TRBV28,TRBJ1-2,NA,TGTGCCAGCAGTTCAACAGGGGAAGTTGTGGGAGGCTACACCTTC,CASSSTGEVVGGYTF
NA,11,TRBV7-2,TRBJ1-6,NA,TGTGCCAGCAGCCGAGATTCACCCCTCCACTTT,CASSRDSPLHF
NA,13,TRBV10-3,TRBJ1-1,NA,TGTGCCATCAGTGAAAGGGGTGGCACTGAAGCTTTCTTT,CAISERGGTEAFF
NA,14,TRBV18,TRBJ1-2,few,TGTGCCAGCTCACCACTATCAAAGGGGAATGGCTACACCTTC,CASSPLSKGNGYTF